The rows below give T cell receptor beta chains drawn from one sample of a study of shared clonotypes between healthy human individuals. Profiling relied on immunoSEQ multiplex PCR, and the TCRdb table lists in-frame clones only, not all of them. The sample holds around 2,000,000 clones, about 94% seen once. The sequenced sample consisted of naive CD8+ T cells sorted from blood. Receptor source: a young man in good health. Both conserved end residues are part of each CDR3. The D gene is left open where the match is weak. Rows may omit the clone size; those that give it use once, few, many or a size class.

.	TRBV5-1	.	TRBJ1-1	CASSLVSTVNTEAFF	TGCGCCAGCAGCTTGGTAAGCACAGTTAACACTGAAGCTTTCTTT
.	TRBV5-1	TRBD1	TRBJ1-5	CASSPARDRGYRSNQPQHF	TGCGCCAGCAGCCCGGCCCGGGACAGGGGATATCGTAGCAATCAGCCCCAGCATTTT
.	TRBV19	TRBD1	TRBJ2-7	CASSIGQGAAYEQYF	TGTGCCAGTAGTATTGGACAGGGGGCCGCCTACGAGCAGTACTTC
.	TRBV7-2	.	TRBJ2-3	CASSFQADTQYF	TGTGCCAGCAGCTTTCAGGCAGATACGCAGTATTTT
.	TRBV10-1	TRBD2	TRBJ2-7	CASSEGTSYSYEQYF	TGCGCCAGCAGTGAAGGGACTAGCTATTCCTACGAGCAGTACTTC
.	TRBV27	.	TRBJ2-5	CASSLWLDHETQYF	TGTGCCAGCAGTTTGTGGCTGGATCACGAGACCCAGTACTTC
.	TRBV6-1	TRBD1	TRBJ2-7	CASSEEATGLVYEQYF	TGTGCCAGCAGTGAAGAGGCGACAGGGCTCGTTTACGAGCAGTACTTC
.	TRBV27	.	TRBJ2-3	CASSLSIAGGTQYF	TGTGCCAGCAGTTTATCCATCGCCGGGGGAACGCAGTATTTT
.	TRBV9	TRBD2	TRBJ2-1	CASSDGLERPHEQFF	TGTGCCAGCAGTGATGGACTAGAGAGGCCCCATGAGCAGTTCTTC
.	TRBV6-5	TRBD1	TRBJ1-1	CASSDRGQNDAEAFF	TGTGCCAGCAGCGACCGGGGACAGAATGACGCTGAAGCTTTCTTT
.	TRBV6-6	.	TRBJ2-7	CASSYNSEAGEQYF	TGTGCCAGCAGTTATAACAGTGAAGCTGGCGAGCAGTACTTC
.	TRBV4-3	TRBD2	TRBJ2-7	CASTPQLAGESYEQYF	TGCGCCAGCACCCCCCAACTAGCGGGAGAGTCCTACGAGCAGTACTTC
.	TRBV27	.	TRBJ2-7	CASSSTFYEQYF	TGTGCCAGCAGCTCTACTTTCTACGAGCAGTACTTC
.	TRBV7-6	.	TRBJ2-1	CASSTPGTYYNEQFF	TGTGCCAGCAGCACCCCCGGGACCTACTACAATGAGCAGTTCTTC
.	TRBV9	TRBD2	TRBJ2-3	CASSVASGVTDTQYF	TGTGCCAGCAGCGTAGCTAGCGGAGTTACAGATACGCAGTATTTT
.	TRBV6-1	TRBD1	TRBJ1-1	CASSETLLQGVHTEAFF	TGTGCCAGCAGTGAAACGCTCCTACAGGGGGTTCACACTGAAGCTTTCTTT
.	TRBV11-1	TRBD1	TRBJ1-2	CASSLAGQNYGYTF	TGTGCCAGCAGCTTAGCGGGACAGAACTATGGCTACACCTTC
.	TRBV30	.	TRBJ1-1	CAWSRENTEAFF	TGTGCCTGGAGCCGAGAGAACACTGAAGCTTTCTTT
.	TRBV7-7	TRBD2	TRBJ2-2	CASNPPSGRGTGELFF	TGTGCTAGCAACCCCCCTAGCGGGAGAGGCACCGGGGAGCTGTTTTTT
.	TRBV4-1	TRBD1	TRBJ2-1	CASSHVPGQGAQGNEQFF	TGCGCCAGCAGCCACGTCCCGGGACAGGGGGCGCAGGGCAATGAGCAGTTCTTC
once	TRBV28	.	TRBJ1-4	CASSFLPRVATNEKLFF	TGTGCCAGCAGTTTCCTCCCCCGAGTTGCAACTAATGAAAAACTGTTTTTT
.	TRBV4-1	.	TRBJ1-5	CASSQDSVVGNSNQPQHF	TGCGCCAGCAGCCAAGATAGTGTCGTAGGGAATAGCAATCAGCCCCAGCATTTT
few	TRBV7-6	.	TRBJ2-7	CASSSLPSVEQYF	TGTGCCAGCAGCTCCCTTCCTAGCGTCGAGCAGTACTTC
.	TRBV4-3	.	TRBJ2-1	CASSPEGGGNNEQFF	TGCGCCAGCAGCCCAGAGGGGGGGGGAAACAATGAGCAGTTCTTC
.	TRBV6-5	.	TRBJ1-1	CASSTDPNTEAFF	TGTGCCAGCAGTACGGACCCGAACACTGAAGCTTTCTTT
.	TRBV7-9	TRBD1	TRBJ1-2	CASSSSQFRQGVDYGYTF	TGTGCCAGCAGCTCCTCCCAATTTCGACAGGGAGTTGACTATGGCTACACCTTC
.	TRBV5-6	.	TRBJ1-6	CASSLGAGQSLHF	TGTGCCAGCAGCTTGGGGGCAGGGCAATCCCTCCACTTT
.	TRBV2	.	TRBJ2-7	CASSRPNYEQYF	TGTGCCAGCAGTAGACCGAACTACGAGCAGTACTTC
once	TRBV11-2	.	TRBJ1-2	CASSPGSGRGYGYTF	TGTGCCAGCAGCCCGGGGTCAGGGCGCGGCTATGGCTACACCTTC
.	TRBV6-5	TRBD1	TRBJ2-7	CASTSSGQAYEQYF	TGTGCCAGCACCTCATCGGGACAGGCCTACGAGCAGTACTTC
.	TRBV27	TRBD1	TRBJ2-7	CASSHQGARSLNEQYF	TGTGCCAGCAGTCACCAGGGGGCGCGAAGTCTAAACGAGCAGTACTTC
.	TRBV9	.	TRBJ2-2	CASSTTWDSNTGELFF	TGTGCCAGCAGCACCACCTGGGACTCCAACACCGGGGAGCTGTTTTTT
.	TRBV4-1	TRBD1	TRBJ1-3	CASSQDLRAGGYTIYF	TGCGCCAGCAGCCAAGATCTGAGGGCAGGGGGTTACACCATATATTTT
.	TRBV7-2	.	TRBJ2-2	CASSKGASGTGELFF	TGTGCCAGCAGCAAGGGGGCTAGCGGGACCGGGGAGCTGTTTTTT
.	TRBV18	.	TRBJ1-6	CASSTSPGLSNSPLHF	TGTGCCAGCTCAACGAGTCCGGGACTGAGTAATTCACCCCTCCACTTT